This TCR beta chain was identified in a study of T cell responses to AZD1222 COVID-19 vaccine. Assay used: immunoSEQ multiplex PCR; TCRdb lists only in-frame clones, some missing. The sample has about 110,000 clones, under 95% seen once. CDR3 length equals 17 residues. Between the trimmed V and J ends, which lost 5 bases and 0 bases, there was a span of 19 bases. CDR1 is MNHEY and CDR2 is SMNVEV in the germline V gene (reference sequence). This clone was counted a single time. The antigen remains undetermined. The study's findings and limits: At baseline, seropositivity was found in only six or seven AZD1222 recipients. Increases in Spike-specific TCR breadth and depth were seen after two AZD1222 doses. Regions 160-218 and 743-854 dominated among vaccine-associated CD4 TCRs spanning spike. There were mostly white British donors and more females than males, and clonal diversity was possibly underestimated.

The gene calls are TRBV27 and TRBJ1-1; possible D gene TRBD1, 5 bases. The sample consisted of peripheral blood, taken on day 0 of AZD1222 vaccination. This sequence originates from an adult in good health. The CDR3 loop is CASSPPGRAIMNTEAFF. Written as DNA, the CDR3 is TGTGCCAGCAGTCCACCGGGACGGGCTATTATGAACACTGAAGCTTTCTTT.